These T cell receptor beta chains were read from a single sample in a study of blood T cell repertoires in COVID-19. The table came from immunoSEQ multiplex PCR; TCRdb's copy has only in-frame clones and leaves some out. The sample carries 130,000 or so clones, about nine tenths recorded once. The sample taken for sequencing was peripheral blood. The origin of the receptors is a human donor with COVID-19, enrolled during active disease. The donor label of this sample is uncertain. The CDR3 runs from the conserved cysteine through the conserved F or W. The D gene is left open where the match is weak. Size is omitted from some rows. Given values are once, few, many or a class for expanded clones.

J gene	V gene	clone size	D gene	CDR3 protein	CDR3 DNA
TRBJ1-3	TRBV5-1	few	.	CASSLVGASRGNTIYF	TGCGCCAGCAGCTTGGTGGGGGCAAGTCGAGGAAACACCATATATTTT
TRBJ2-5	TRBV9	.	.	CASSVYGRGHETQYF	TGTGCCAGCAGCGTATACGGCAGGGGACACGAGACCCAGTACTTC
TRBJ1-1	TRBV7-2	.	.	CASSPRPEAEAFF	TGTGCCAGCAGCCCCCGGCCCGAGGCTGAAGCTTTCTTT
TRBJ2-4	TRBV4-1	.	.	CASSPSGRNIQYF	TGCGCCAGCAGCCCAAGCGGACGAAACATTCAGTACTTC
TRBJ1-2	TRBV6-4	.	.	CASSDSSGAGGYTF	TGTGCCAGCAGTGACTCGTCAGGGGCCGGCGGCTACACCTTC
TRBJ2-4	TRBV5-1	once	.	CASSPHSGGANIQYF	TGCGCCAGCAGCCCACATTCGGGGGGCGCAAACATTCAGTACTTC
TRBJ1-1	TRBV2	.	TRBD1	CASSLQAQGGTEAFF	TGTGCCAGCAGTCTACAGGCCCAGGGGGGCACTGAAGCTTTCTTT
TRBJ2-3	TRBV3-1/TRBV3-2	.	.	CASSQDRATTDTQYF	TGTGCCAGCAGCCAAGATCGAGCGACCACAGATACGCAGTATTTT
TRBJ2-7	TRBV19	.	TRBD2	CASWGGGYEQYF	TGTGCCAGTTGGGGCGGGGGATACGAGCAGTACTTC
TRBJ1-4	TRBV19	.	TRBD1	CASSNTGGAGEKLFF	TGTGCCAGTAGTAACACAGGGGGCGCGGGGGAAAAACTGTTTTTT
TRBJ2-1	TRBV13	.	.	CASSLGRTQDEQFF	TGTGCCAGCAGCTTAGGCAGGACTCAAGATGAGCAGTTCTTC
TRBJ2-1	TRBV5-4	.	TRBD2	CASSFFAGDEQFF	TGTGCCAGCAGCTTCTTCGCGGGGGATGAGCAGTTCTTC
TRBJ2-3	TRBV5-1	.	TRBD1	CASNSRFRTGVGNTQYF	TGCGCCAGCAACTCCCGTTTTAGGACAGGGGTAGGGAATACGCAGTATTTT
TRBJ2-1	TRBV15	.	.	CATSRDFLNEQFF	TGTGCCACCAGTAGGGACTTCCTCAATGAGCAGTTCTTC
TRBJ1-6	TRBV10-2	.	.	CASRREGVLNSPLHF	TGCGCCAGCCGCCGGGAAGGCGTACTGAATTCACCCCTCCACTTT
TRBJ2-5	TRBV2	.	TRBD2	CASSGLAGDQETQYF	TGTGCCAGCAGTGGGCTAGCGGGGGATCAAGAGACCCAGTACTTC
TRBJ1-2	TRBV7-2	.	TRBD1	CASSSGQGYGYTF	TGTGCCAGCAGCTCGGGACAGGGCTATGGCTACACCTTC
TRBJ2-7	TRBV7-3	.	TRBD1	CASSSEDRDRGLFGYEQYF	TGTGCCAGCAGCTCTGAAGACCGGGACAGGGGGCTATTCGGCTACGAGCAGTACTTC
TRBJ2-7	TRBV4-1	.	.	CASSQVLTIPAYEQYF	TGCGCCAGCAGCCAAGTTCTGACAATACCTGCCTACGAGCAGTACTTC
TRBJ1-4	TRBV11-2	.	TRBD1	CASSSQATGALFF	TGTGCCAGCAGTAGCCAAGCGACAGGGGCACTGTTTTTT
TRBJ2-3	TRBV27	.	.	CASSQNGPRTDTQYF	TGTGCCAGCAGTCAAAACGGCCCTAGGACAGATACGCAGTATTTT
TRBJ1-4	TRBV2	.	.	CASSDAIGVEGEKLFF	TGTGCCAGCAGTGACGCAATAGGGGTGGAAGGGGAAAAACTGTTTTTT
TRBJ1-2	TRBV28	.	.	CASSLGQINYGYTF	TGTGCCAGCAGTTTAGGGCAGATTAACTATGGCTACACCTTC
TRBJ2-7	TRBV20-1	few	.	CSARDNYEQYF	TGCAGTGCTAGGGACAACTACGAGCAGTACTTC
TRBJ1-1	TRBV4-1	.	.	CASSQPGRGGEAFF	TGCGCCAGCAGCCAACCCGGGCGGGGAGGTGAAGCTTTCTTT
TRBJ1-2	TRBV19	.	.	CASSSGDGYTF	TGTGCCAGTAGTTCAGGGGATGGCTACACCTTC